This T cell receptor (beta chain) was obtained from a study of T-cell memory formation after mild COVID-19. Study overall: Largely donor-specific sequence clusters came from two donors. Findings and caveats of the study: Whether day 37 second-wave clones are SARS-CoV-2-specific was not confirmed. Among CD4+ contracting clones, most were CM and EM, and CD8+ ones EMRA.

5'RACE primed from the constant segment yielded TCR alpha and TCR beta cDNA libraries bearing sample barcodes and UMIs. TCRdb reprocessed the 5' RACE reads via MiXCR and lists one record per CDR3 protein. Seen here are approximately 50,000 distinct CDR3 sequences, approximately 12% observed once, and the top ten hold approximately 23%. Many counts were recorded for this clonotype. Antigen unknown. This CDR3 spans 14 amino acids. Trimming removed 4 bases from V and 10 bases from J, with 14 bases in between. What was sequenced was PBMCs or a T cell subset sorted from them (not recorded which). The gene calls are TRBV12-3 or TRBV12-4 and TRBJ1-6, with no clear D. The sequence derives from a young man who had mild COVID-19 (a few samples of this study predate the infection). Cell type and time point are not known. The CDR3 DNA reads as TGTGCCAGCAGTTCGGGAGCCCTACCCTCACCCCTCCACTTT. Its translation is CASSSGALPSPLHF.